This T cell receptor beta chain emerged from a study of OX40 agonist ivuxolimab in advanced cancers. Looking at the study overall: Three patients, one with hepatocellular carcinoma and two with cutaneous melanoma, responded partially.

General study results and limits: Within 6 weeks, CD4+ and CD8+ blood T cells expanded clonally at 0.1 to 3.0 mg/kg.

Clones were read by immunoSEQ multiplex PCR, and TCRdb kept only the in-frame ones, dropping some. The sample has around 56,000 clones, around nine tenths seen once. Individuals having autoimmune disease history or systemic immunosuppression were not enrolled. V was pared by 3 bases and J by 3 bases, with 10 bases between. The CDR3 is 14 amino acids. Germline-derived CDR1 and CDR2 are SGHVS and FQNEAQ. This clone occurred once. Its antigen is undetermined. Here the sequenced sample was CD4+ or CD8+ T cells sorted from blood, taken in a trial of the OX40 agonist ivuxolimab. The chain employs TRBV7-8 and TRBJ2-3; D remains unclear. This clonotype was sampled from an adult with an advanced solid tumor such as melanoma, head and neck, liver or kidney cancer. The CDR3 DNA sequence: TGTGCCAGCAGCTTGGGTAGCCTGACAGATACGCAGTATTTT. Its protein is CASSLGSLTDTQYF.